This record covers a single T cell receptor (beta chain). Patients in Seattle were enrolled during active infection, then followed longitudinally. Germline V CDR1 and CDR2: MDHEN, SYDVKM. CDR3 length: 15 residues. V was cut by 7 bases and J by 1 base, with 13 bases left in between. Authors' methods: Reference gene primers were amplified, and this amplification served to estimate nucleated cell counts. Generated by immunoSEQ multiplex PCR, the TCRdb table keeps only in-frame clones and is missing some. D and trimming come from the DNA, and the V and J calls and clone size come from that table. The sample consists of under 200,000 clones, roughly four fifths of them appearing once. This sample was taken from a study of blood T cell repertoires in COVID-19. Across the study: From the United States, Italy and Spain came samples of acute and convalescent COVID-19. T cells, B-cell-depleted T cells, or PBMCs supplied cDNA or gDNA.

This TCR derives from a woman older than 75 with COVID-19, enrolled during active disease. Sequenced input: peripheral blood. This chain uses TRBV28 with TRBJ2-2, with a possible D match to TRBD2 (6 bases). The CDR3 is CASTLGGGNTGELFF. The CDR3 nucleotides are TGTGCCAGCACCTTGGGGGGTGGGAACACCGGGGAGCTGTTTTTT.